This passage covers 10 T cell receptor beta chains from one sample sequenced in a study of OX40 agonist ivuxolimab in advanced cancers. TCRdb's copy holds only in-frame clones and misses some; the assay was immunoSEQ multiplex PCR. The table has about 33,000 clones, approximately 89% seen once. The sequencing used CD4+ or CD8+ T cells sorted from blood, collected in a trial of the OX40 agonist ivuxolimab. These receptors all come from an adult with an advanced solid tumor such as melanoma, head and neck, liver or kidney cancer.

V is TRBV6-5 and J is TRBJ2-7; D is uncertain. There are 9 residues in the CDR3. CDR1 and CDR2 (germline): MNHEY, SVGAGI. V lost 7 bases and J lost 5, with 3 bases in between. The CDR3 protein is CASMHEQYF. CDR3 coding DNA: TGTGCCAGCATGCACGAGCAGTACTTC.

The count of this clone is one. CDR3 nucleotide sequence: TGTGCCAGCAGCGACGCTCCGGGGCTAAACTACGAGCAGTACTTC. Its translation is CASSDAPGLNYEQYF. The gene calls are TRBV6-1 and TRBJ2-7; D might be TRBD1 or TRBD2, each matching 5 bases. Trimming took off 6 bases at V and 3 bases at J, with 18 bases between the two ends. This CDR3 is 15 amino acids long. Germline loops: CDR1 MNHNS, CDR2 SASEGT.

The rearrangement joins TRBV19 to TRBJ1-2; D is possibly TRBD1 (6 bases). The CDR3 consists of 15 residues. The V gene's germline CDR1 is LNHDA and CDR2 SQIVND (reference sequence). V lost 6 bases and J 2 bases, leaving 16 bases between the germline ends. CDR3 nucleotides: TGTGCCAGTAGCAGTCCGGGACATGAGAACTATGGCTACACCTTC. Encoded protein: CASSSPGHENYGYTF.

DNA of the CDR3: TGCGCCAGCAGCCAAGAGGAGACTAGCGGTACCGGGGAGCTGTTTTTT. Amino acids: CASSQEETSGTGELFF. The rearrangement links TRBV4-1 to TRBJ2-2; 9 nucleotides agree with TRBD2. Germline values: CDR1 MGHRA, CDR2 YSYEKL. V was pared by 0 bases and J by 5 bases, with 4 bases of the junction left unmatched. The length of the CDR3 is 16 residues.

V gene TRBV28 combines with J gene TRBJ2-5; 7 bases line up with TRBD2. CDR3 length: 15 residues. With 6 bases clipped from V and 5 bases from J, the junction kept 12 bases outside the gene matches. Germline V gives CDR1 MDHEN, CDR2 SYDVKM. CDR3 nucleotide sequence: TGTGCCAGCAGATTCGGTGGGGGGGAAATGGAGACCCAGTACTTC. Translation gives CASRFGGGEMETQYF.

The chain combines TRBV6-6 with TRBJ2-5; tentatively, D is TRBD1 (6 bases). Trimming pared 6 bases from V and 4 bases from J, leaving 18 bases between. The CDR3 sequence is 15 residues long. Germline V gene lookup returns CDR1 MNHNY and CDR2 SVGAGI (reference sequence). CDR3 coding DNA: TGTGCCAGCAGCCGCGGTGGGGAAGGGGGAGAGACCCAGTACTTC. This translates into CASSRGGEGGETQYF.

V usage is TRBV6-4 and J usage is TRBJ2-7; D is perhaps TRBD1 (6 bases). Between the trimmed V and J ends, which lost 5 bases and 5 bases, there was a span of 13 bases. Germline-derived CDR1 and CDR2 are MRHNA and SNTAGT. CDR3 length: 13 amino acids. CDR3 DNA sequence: TGTGCCAGCAGTATTCAACAGGGCCACGAGCAGTACTTC. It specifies CASSIQQGHEQYF.

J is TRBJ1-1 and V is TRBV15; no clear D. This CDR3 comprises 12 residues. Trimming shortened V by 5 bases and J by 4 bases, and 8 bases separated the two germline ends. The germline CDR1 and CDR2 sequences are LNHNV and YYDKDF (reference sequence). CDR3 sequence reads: CATSSPFTEAFF. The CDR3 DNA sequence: TGTGCCACCAGCTCCCCGTTCACTGAAGCTTTCTTT.

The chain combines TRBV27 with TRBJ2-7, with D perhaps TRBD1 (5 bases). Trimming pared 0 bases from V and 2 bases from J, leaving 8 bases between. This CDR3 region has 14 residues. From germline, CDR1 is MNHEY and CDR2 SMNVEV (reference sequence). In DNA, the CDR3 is TGTGCCAGCAGTTTATCGCAGGGAACCTACGAGCAGTACTTC. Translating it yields CASSLSQGTYEQYF.

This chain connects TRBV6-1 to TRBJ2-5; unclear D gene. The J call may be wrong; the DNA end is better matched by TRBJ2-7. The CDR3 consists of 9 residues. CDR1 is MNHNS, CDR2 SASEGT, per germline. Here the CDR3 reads CASMHEQYF. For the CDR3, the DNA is TGTGCCAGCATGCACGAGCAGTACTTC.